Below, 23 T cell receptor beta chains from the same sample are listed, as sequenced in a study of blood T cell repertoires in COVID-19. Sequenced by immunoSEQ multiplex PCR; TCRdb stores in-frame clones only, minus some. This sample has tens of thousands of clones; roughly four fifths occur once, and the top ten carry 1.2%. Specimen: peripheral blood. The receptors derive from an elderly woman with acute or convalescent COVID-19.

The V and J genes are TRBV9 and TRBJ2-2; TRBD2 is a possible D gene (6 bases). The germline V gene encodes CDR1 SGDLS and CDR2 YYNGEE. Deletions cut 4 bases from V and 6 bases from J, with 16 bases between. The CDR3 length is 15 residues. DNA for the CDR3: TGTGCCAGCAGCCCCACCGGGGGTAAGGCCGGGGAGCTGTTTTTT. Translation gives CASSPTGGKAGELFF. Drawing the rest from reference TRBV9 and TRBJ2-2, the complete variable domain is DSGVTQTPKHLITATGQRVTLRCSPRSGDLSVYWYQQSLDQGLQFLIQYYNGEERAKGNILERFSAQQFPDLHSELNLSSLELGDSALYFCASSPTGGKAGELFFGEGSRLTVL.

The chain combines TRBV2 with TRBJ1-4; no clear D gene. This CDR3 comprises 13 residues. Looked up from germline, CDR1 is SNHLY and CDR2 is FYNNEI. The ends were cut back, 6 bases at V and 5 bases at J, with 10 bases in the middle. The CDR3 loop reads CASSAGINEKLFF. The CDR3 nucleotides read TGTGCCAGCAGCGCCGGGATAAATGAAAAACTGTTTTTT.

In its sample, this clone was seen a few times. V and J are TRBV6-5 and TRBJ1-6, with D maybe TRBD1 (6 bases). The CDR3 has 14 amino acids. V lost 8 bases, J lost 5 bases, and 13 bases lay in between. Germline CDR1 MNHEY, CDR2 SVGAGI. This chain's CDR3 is CASGRDTDNSPLHF. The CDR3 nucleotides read TGTGCCAGCGGCCGGGACACGGATAATTCACCCCTCCACTTT.

The CDR3 loop is CASSEPPPSGGIQYF. The CDR3 DNA reads TGTGCCAGCAGTGAACCCCCCCCTAGCGGGGGGATACAGTATTTT. The chain has TRBV25-1 and TRBJ2-3, with TRBD2 matching 11 bases. The CDR3 runs to 15 residues. The germline CDR1 and CDR2 sequences are MGHDK and SYGVNS. J gave up 12 bases and V 2 bases, and 10 bases lay outside the gene matches.

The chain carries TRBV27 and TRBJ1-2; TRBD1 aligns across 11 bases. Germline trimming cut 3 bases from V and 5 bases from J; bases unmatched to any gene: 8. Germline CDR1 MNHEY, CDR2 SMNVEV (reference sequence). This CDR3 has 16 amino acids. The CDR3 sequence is CASSLGPGQGGYGYTF. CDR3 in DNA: TGTGCCAGCAGTTTGGGCCCGGGACAGGGGGGTTATGGCTACACCTTC.

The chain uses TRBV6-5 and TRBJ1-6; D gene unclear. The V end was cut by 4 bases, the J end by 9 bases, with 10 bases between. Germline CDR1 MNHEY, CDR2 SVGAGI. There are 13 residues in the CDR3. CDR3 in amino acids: CASSSQPGSPLHF. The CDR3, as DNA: TGTGCCAGCAGTTCACAGCCTGGTTCACCCCTCCACTTT.

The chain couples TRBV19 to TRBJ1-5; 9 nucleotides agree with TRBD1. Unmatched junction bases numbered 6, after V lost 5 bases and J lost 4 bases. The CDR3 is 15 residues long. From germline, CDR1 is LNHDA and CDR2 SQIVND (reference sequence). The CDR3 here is CASSPTGTGNQPQHF. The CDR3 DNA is TGTGCCAGTAGTCCAACCGGGACAGGGAATCAGCCCCAGCATTTT.

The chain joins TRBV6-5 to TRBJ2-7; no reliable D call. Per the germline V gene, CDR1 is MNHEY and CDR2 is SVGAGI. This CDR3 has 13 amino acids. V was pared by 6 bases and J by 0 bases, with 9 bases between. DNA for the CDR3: TGTGCCAGCAGCGTCAGGTACTCCTACGAGCAGTACTTC. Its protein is CASSVRYSYEQYF.

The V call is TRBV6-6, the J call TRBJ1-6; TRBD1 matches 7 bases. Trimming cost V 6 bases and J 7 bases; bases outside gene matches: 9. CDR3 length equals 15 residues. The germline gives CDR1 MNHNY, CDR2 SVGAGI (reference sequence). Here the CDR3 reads CASSPGTAKNSPLHF. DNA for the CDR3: TGTGCCAGCAGCCCCGGGACAGCGAAAAATTCACCCCTCCACTTT.

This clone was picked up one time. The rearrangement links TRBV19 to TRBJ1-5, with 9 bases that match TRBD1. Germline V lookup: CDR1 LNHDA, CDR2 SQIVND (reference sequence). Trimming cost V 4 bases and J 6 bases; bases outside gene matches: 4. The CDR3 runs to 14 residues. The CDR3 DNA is TGTGCCAGTAGTACGGACAGGGGACTTCAGCCCCAGCATTTT. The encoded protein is CASSTDRGLQPQHF.

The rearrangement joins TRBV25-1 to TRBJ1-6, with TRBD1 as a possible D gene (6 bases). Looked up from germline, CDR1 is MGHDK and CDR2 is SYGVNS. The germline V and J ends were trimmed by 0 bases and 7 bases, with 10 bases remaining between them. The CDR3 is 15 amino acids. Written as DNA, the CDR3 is TGTGCCAGCAGTGAATATACAGGGAGAAATTCACCCCTCCACTTT. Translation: CASSEYTGRNSPLHF.

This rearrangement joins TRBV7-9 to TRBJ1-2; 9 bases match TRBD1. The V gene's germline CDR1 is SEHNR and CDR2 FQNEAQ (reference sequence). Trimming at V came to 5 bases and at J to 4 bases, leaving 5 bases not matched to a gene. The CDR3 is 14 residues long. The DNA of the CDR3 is TGTGCCAGCAGCACCGGGACAGGGCCCTATGGCTACACCTTC. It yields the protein CASSTGTGPYGYTF.

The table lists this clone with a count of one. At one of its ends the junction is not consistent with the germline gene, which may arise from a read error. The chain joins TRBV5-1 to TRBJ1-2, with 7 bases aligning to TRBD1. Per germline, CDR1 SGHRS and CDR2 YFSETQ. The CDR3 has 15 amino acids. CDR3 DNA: TGCGCCAGCAGCTTGTCCCCGACAGGGACGGGCTCTTACGCCTTC. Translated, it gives CASSLSPTGTGSYAF.

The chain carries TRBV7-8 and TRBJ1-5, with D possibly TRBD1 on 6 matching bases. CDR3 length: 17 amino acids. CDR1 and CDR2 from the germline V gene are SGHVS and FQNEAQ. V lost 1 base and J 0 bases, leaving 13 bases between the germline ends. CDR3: CASSLVAGQLSNQPQHF. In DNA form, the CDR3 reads TGTGCCAGCAGCTTAGTCGCTGGACAGCTTAGCAATCAGCCCCAGCATTTT.

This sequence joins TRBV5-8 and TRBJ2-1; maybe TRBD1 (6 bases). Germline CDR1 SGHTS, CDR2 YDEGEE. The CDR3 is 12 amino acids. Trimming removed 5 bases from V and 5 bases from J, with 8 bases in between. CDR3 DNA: TGTGCCAGCAGAGAGGGGGACAATGAGCAGTTCTTC. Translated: CASREGDNEQFF.

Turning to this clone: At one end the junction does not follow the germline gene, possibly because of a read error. In DNA, the CDR3 is TGCAGTGCTCCAACCTGGTCGGCCTTC. Its protein is CSAPTWSAF. The chain recombines TRBV20-1 with TRBJ1-2; unclear D gene. This CDR3 comprises 9 residues. Looked up from germline, CDR1 is DFQATT and CDR2 is SNEGSKA (reference sequence).

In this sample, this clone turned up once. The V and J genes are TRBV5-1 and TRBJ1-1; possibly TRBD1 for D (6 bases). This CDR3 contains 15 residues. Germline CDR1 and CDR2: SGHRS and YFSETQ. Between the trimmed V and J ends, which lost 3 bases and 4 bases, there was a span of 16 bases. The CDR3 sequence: CASSSQTQGTTEAFF. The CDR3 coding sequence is TGCGCCAGCAGCTCGCAAACTCAGGGGACCACTGAAGCTTTCTTT.

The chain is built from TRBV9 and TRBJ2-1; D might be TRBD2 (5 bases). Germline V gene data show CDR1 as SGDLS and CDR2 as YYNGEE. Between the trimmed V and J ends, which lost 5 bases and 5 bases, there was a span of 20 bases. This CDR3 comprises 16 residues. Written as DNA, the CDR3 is TGTGCCAGCAGTCGGACTGATCAGAACGGAGACAATGAGCAGTTCTTC. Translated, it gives CASSRTDQNGDNEQFF.

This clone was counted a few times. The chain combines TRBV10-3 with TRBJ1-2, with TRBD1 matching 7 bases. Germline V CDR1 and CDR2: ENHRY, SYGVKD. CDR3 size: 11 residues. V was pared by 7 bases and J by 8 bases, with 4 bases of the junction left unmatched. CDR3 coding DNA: TGTGCCATCACAGGGGGAAGGGGCTACACCTTC. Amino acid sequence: CAITGGRGYTF.

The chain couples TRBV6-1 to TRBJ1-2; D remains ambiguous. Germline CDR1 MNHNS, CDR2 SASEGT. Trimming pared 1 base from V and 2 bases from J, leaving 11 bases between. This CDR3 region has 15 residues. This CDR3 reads CASSEVISENYGYTF. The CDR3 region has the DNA TGTGCCAGCAGTGAAGTCATATCAGAAAACTATGGCTACACCTTC.

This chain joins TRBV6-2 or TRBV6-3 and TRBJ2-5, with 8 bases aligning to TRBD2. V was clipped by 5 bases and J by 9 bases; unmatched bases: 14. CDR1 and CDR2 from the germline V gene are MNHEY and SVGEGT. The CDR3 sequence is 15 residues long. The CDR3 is CASSTLGRGAHPQYF. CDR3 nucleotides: TGTGCCAGCAGTACCCTGGGGCGGGGGGCTCACCCCCAGTACTTC.

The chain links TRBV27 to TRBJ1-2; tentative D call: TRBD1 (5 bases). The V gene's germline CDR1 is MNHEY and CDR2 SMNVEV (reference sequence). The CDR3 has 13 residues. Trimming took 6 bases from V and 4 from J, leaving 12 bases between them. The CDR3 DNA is TGTGCCAGCAGGGGGGGAGGATTCTATGGCTACACCTTC. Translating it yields CASRGGGFYGYTF.

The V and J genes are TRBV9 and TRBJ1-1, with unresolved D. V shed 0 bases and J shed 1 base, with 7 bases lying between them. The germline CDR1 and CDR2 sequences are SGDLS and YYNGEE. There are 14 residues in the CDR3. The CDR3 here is CASSVDPQNTEAFF. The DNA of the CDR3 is TGTGCCAGCAGCGTAGATCCCCAGAACACTGAAGCTTTCTTT. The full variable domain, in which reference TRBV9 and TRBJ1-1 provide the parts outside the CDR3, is DSGVTQTPKHLITATGQRVTLRCSPRSGDLSVYWYQQSLDQGLQFLIQYYNGEERAKGNILERFSAQQFPDLHSELNLSSLELGDSALYFCASSVDPQNTEAFFGQGTRLTVV.